Each of the 4 T cell receptor beta chains below was sequenced from the same sample in a study of blood T cells in healthy people across ages. The authors ran a second PCR of 7 to 11 cycles using a sample-barcoded 5' primer and a J-beta primer mix. TCRdb ran MiXCR on the 5' RACE reads and lists one entry per CDR3 protein. This table has some 1 million distinct CDR3 sequences, more than 35% appearing once. The specimen was blood. The receptors originated from an older woman in good health.

The V call is TRBV29-1, the J call TRBJ1-2, with D tentatively TRBD1 (5 bases). Trimming removed 6 bases at V and 9 bases at J, with 14 bases between. There are 11 residues in the CDR3. Germline CDR1 is SQVTM and CDR2 is ANQGSEA. The CDR3 protein is CSVGAIPSYTF. The CDR3 nucleotides read TGCAGCGTCGGGGCGATCCCAAGCTACACCTTC.

V gene TRBV10-3 combines with J gene TRBJ2-1; 8 positions agree with TRBD2. The V gene end was trimmed by 2 bases and the J gene end by 10 bases; junction bases not matched to a gene: 7. The length of the CDR3 is 14 residues. The germline CDR1 and CDR2 sequences are ENHRY and SYGVKD. The CDR3 DNA reads TGTGCCATCAGTGAGACGGGAGGGCCAGGAGAGCAGTTCTTC. Translating it yields CAISETGGPGEQFF.

There are a few counts of this clonotype. This chain connects TRBV27 to TRBJ1-6, with D possibly TRBD1 on 6 matching bases. Germline CDR1 MNHEY, CDR2 SMNVEV (reference sequence). The CDR3 runs to 13 residues. The V end lost 7 bases, the J end lost 10 bases, and 14 bases lay between the germline ends. This CDR3 is CASTAGGASPLHF. Here the CDR3 DNA reads TGTGCCAGCACCGCGGGGGGCGCCTCACCCCTCCACTTT.

The chain employs TRBV20-1 and TRBJ2-1; TRBD2 is a possible D gene (7 bases). Trimming cost V 5 bases and J 7 bases, with 30 bases left between them. Germline V gene lookup returns CDR1 DFQATT and CDR2 SNEGSKA (reference sequence). There are 18 residues in the CDR3. CDR3 nucleotides: TGCAGTGCTCTCGACGGGACTAAGGGGGAAAACTCGTGGAATGAGCAGTTCTTC. Amino acids: CSALDGTKGENSWNEQFF.